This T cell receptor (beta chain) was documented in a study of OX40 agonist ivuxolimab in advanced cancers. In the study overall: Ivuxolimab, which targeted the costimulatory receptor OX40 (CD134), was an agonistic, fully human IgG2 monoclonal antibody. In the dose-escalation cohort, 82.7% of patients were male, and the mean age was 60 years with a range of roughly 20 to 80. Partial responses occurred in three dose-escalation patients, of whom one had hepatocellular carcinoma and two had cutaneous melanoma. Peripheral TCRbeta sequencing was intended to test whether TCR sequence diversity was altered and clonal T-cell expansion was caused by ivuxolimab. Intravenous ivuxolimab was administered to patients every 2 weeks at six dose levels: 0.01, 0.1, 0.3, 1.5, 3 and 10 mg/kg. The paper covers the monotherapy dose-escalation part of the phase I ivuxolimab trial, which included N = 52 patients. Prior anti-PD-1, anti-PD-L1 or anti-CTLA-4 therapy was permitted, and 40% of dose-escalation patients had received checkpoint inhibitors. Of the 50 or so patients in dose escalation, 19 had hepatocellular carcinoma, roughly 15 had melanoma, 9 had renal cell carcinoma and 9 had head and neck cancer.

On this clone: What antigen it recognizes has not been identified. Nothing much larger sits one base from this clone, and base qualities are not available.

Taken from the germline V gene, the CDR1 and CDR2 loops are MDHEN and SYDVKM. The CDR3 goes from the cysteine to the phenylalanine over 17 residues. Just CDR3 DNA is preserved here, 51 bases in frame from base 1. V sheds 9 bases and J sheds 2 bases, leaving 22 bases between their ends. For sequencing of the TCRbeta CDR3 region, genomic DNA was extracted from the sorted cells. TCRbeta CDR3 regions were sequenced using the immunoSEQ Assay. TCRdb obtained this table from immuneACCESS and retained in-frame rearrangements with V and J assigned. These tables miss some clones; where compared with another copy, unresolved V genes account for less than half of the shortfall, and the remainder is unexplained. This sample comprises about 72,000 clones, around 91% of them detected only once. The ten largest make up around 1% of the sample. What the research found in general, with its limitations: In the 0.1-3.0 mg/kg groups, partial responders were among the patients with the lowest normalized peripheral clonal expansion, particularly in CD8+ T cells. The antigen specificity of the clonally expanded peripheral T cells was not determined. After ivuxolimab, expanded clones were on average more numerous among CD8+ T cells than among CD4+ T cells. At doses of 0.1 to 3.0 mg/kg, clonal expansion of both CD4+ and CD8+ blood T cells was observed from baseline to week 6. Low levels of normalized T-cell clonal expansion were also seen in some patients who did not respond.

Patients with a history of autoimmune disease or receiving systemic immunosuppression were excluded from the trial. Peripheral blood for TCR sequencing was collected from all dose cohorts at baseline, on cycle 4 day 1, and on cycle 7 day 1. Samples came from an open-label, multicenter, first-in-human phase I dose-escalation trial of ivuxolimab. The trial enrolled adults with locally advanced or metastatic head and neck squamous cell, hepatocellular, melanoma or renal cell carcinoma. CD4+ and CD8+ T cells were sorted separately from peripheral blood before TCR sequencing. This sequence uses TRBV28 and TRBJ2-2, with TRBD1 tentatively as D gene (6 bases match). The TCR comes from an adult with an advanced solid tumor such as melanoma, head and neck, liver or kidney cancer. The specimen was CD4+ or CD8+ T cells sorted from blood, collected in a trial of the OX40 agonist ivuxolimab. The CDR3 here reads CASDKGVGRGNTGELFF. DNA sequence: TGTGCCAGTGATAAGGGGGTGGGCAGGGGAAACACCGGGGAGCTGTTTTTT.